Each of the 7 T cell receptor beta chains below was sequenced from the same sample in a study of identical twins. From the 5' RACE reads, TCRdb called clonotypes with MiXCR, one entry per CDR3 protein. This table holds about 790,000 distinct CDR3 sequences, approximately 18% found once. The same sample was also studied in work on T cells expressing NK-cell markers.

The sample consisted of PBMCs. The receptors were gathered from a woman aged 18 to 35 in good health.

The chain uses TRBV7-2 and TRBJ1-6; D gene unclear. CDR3 size: 16 residues. Between the trimmed V and J ends, which lost 1 base and 10 bases, there was a span of 17 bases. The V gene's germline CDR1 is SGHTA and CDR2 FQGNSA. The CDR3 is CASSLDRPGIGSPLHF. DNA of the CDR3: TGTGCCAGCAGCTTAGATCGTCCCGGGATCGGCTCACCCCTCCACTTT.

The chain combines TRBV9 with TRBJ2-4, with TRBD2 identical over 13 bases. Trimming cost V 4 bases and J 7 bases; bases outside gene matches: 8. Germline V lookup: CDR1 SGDLS, CDR2 YYNGEE. This CDR3 has 16 residues. CDR3: CASSPGTSGKYNIQYF. The CDR3 DNA is TGTGCCAGCAGCCCCGGGACTAGCGGGAAATACAACATTCAGTACTTC.

DNA of the CDR3: TGTGCCAGCAGTTTTTCGGGACGCGCCTTCTATGGCTACACCTTC. Translated, it gives CASSFSGRAFYGYTF. The V and J genes are TRBV12-3 or TRBV12-4 and TRBJ1-2; a possible D gene is TRBD1 (5 bases). Trimming cost V 3 bases and J 4 bases, with 15 bases left between them. The CDR3 runs to 15 residues.

This clonotype has a handful of counts. This chain joins TRBV29-1 and TRBJ2-1; D gene ambiguous. The germline V and J ends were trimmed by 5 bases and 7 bases, with 18 bases remaining between them. Germline loops: CDR1 SQVTM, CDR2 ANQGSEA. The CDR3 spans 14 residues. The CDR3 region is CSVRYSIGGNEQFF. CDR3 bases: TGCAGCGTTCGTTACTCCATCGGTGGGAATGAGCAGTTCTTC.

This clonotype was found a few times. The DNA of the CDR3 is TGTGCCAGCAGTTACACTATCGGGATAGGGAATCAGCCCCAGCATTTT. Residues: CASSYTIGIGNQPQHF. The rearrangement links TRBV6-2 or TRBV6-3 to TRBJ1-5; no firm D call. Trimming cost V 2 bases and J 4 bases, with 15 bases left between them. The CDR3 extends over 16 amino acids. From germline, CDR1 is MNHEY and CDR2 SVGEGT.

The CDR3 sequence: CASSFRRAPYNEQFF. The CDR3 DNA follows: TGTGCCAGCAGTTTTAGGCGGGCTCCCTACAATGAGCAGTTCTTC. The J gene is TRBJ2-1, the V gene TRBV12-3 or TRBV12-4; D is perhaps TRBD2 (5 bases). The CDR3 is 15 residues long. Trimming cost V 3 bases and J 2 bases, with 11 bases left between them.

This clonotype has ten or more counts. The chain joins TRBV20-1 to TRBJ2-7; 13 positions match TRBD2. Germline trimming cut 6 bases from V and 2 bases from J; bases unmatched to any gene: 13. The length of the CDR3 is 17 residues. Germline V CDR1 and CDR2: DFQATT, SNEGSKA (reference sequence). The CDR3 bases are TGCAGTGCCCCCACCGGGACTAGCGGGGTGGGGGCCTACGAGCAGTACTTC. Protein: CSAPTGTSGVGAYEQYF.